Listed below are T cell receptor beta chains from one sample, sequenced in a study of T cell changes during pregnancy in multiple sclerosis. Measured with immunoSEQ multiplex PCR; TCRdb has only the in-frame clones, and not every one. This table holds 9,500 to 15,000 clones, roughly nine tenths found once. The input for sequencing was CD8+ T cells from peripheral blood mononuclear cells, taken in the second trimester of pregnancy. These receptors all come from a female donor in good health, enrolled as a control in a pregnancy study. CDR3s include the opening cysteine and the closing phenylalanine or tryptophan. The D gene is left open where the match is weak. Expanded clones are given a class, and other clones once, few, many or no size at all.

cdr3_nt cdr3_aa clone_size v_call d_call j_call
TGTGCCAGCAGACTCCGGGACTCAGCCCTGGATGAGCAGTTCTTC CASRLRDSALDEQFF - TRBV6-5 - TRBJ2-1
TGCGCCAGCAGCCGACAGGGGACTGGAAACACCATATATTTT CASSRQGTGNTIYF - TRBV4-3 TRBD1 TRBJ1-3
TGTGCCTGGAGTCTAGGCAAAAACATTCAGTACTTC CAWSLGKNIQYF once TRBV30 - TRBJ2-4
TGTGCCAGCAGCTTTGGCCGGGGAACGACTGAAGCTTTCTTT CASSFGRGTTEAFF - TRBV5-4 - TRBJ1-1
TGTGCCAGCAGTTTATTCGGGCAGGGGGCCTACGAGCAGTACTTC CASSLFGQGAYEQYF once TRBV28 TRBD1 TRBJ2-7
TGTGCCTGGAGTGAACCTAGCGGGGGGGAAGAGACCCAGTACTTC CAWSEPSGGEETQYF - TRBV30 TRBD2 TRBJ2-5
TGTGCCAGCAGTGATTCCCTGACAGGGGACGGGGACGGCAATCAGCCCCAGCATTTT CASSDSLTGDGDGNQPQHF - TRBV2 TRBD1 TRBJ1-5
TGTGCCAGCAGCTTAGATGCGGGACAGACTTACAATGAGCAGTTCTTC CASSLDAGQTYNEQFF - TRBV11-3 - TRBJ2-1
TGCGCCAGCAGCCCGGACAAGAACACTGAAGCTTTCTTT CASSPDKNTEAFF - TRBV4-1 - TRBJ1-1
TGTGCCAGCAGCTTTCCGACAGGGGGGGAGTCCTACGAGCAGTACTTC CASSFPTGGESYEQYF - TRBV7-9 TRBD1 TRBJ2-7
TGTGCCTGGACCCCCTTGGGGGGGGACACTGAAGCTTTCTTT CAWTPLGGDTEAFF - TRBV30 - TRBJ1-1
TGTGCCTGGAGGGCCAGGGGCGGCACTGAAGCTTTCTTT CAWRARGGTEAFF - TRBV30 - TRBJ1-1